The 22 T cell receptor beta chains presented below share a single source sample, sequenced in a study of T cells after yellow fever vaccination. TCRdb re-derived calls from the 5' RACE reads in MiXCR, one entry per CDR3 protein. This sample has 250,000 to 400,000 distinct CDR3 sequences, with 4.1% found just once. Sequenced here: PBMCs, sampled 5 days after the yellow fever booster vaccination. Source of these receptors: a man aged 18 to 29 who received the YFV17D yellow fever vaccine.

This clonotype turned up a few times. The chain uses TRBV9 and TRBJ2-3; 10 nucleotides line up with TRBD2. The CDR3 is made up of 16 amino acids. Germline CDR1 SGDLS, CDR2 YYNGEE. With V trimmed by 0 bases and J by 1 base, 2 bases remained unmatched. The CDR3 spells CASSVAGTSGTDTQYF. The DNA of the CDR3 is TGTGCCAGCAGCGTAGCGGGGACTAGCGGCACAGATACGCAGTATTTT.

The gene calls are TRBV19 and TRBJ2-2; TRBD2 matches 10 bases. Per the germline V gene, CDR1 is LNHDA and CDR2 is SQIVND (reference sequence). Losses at the gene ends were 0 bases for V and 2 bases for J; bases not matched to a gene: 6. The CDR3 extends over 18 amino acids. The DNA for the CDR3 is TGTGCCAGTAGTATAGAAGTAGCGGGGGGACCCAACACCGGGGAGCTGTTTTTT. As protein: CASSIEVAGGPNTGELFF.

CDR3 in DNA: TGTGCCAGCAGCTTATCCCGGGGGACACTCTACGAGCAGTACTTC. The encoded protein is CASSLSRGTLYEQYF. The rearrangement links TRBV7-2 to TRBJ2-7, with D perhaps given as TRBD1 or TRBD2 (6 bases each). Deletions cut 2 bases from V and 3 bases from J, with 14 bases between. The CDR3 spans 15 residues. Germline CDR1 SGHTA, CDR2 FQGNSA.

This clonotype was picked up a small number of times. The chain couples TRBV7-6 to TRBJ2-2, with 7 bases fitting TRBD1. Germline lookup yields CDR1 SGHVS and CDR2 FNYEAQ. This CDR3 spans 17 amino acids. J was trimmed by 1 base and V by 7 bases; bases with no gene match: 12. Written as DNA, the CDR3 is TGTGCCAGCACCCACGCCCTACGACAGGGGAACACCGGGGAGCTGTTTTTT. Protein: CASTHALRQGNTGELFF.

The chain joins TRBV18 to TRBJ1-1; D not resolved. The germline V gene encodes CDR1 KGHSH and CDR2 LQKENI. This CDR3 spans 13 amino acids. The germline V and J ends were trimmed by 5 bases and 2 bases, with 9 bases remaining between them. CDR3 residues: CASSSQDNTEAFF. The CDR3, as DNA: TGTGCCAGCTCATCTCAGGATAACACTGAAGCTTTCTTT.

J is TRBJ2-2 and V is TRBV5-5, with 9 bases that match TRBD1. V lost 0 bases and J lost 0; bases outside the gene matches: 9. This CDR3 is 19 amino acids long. Germline-derived CDR1 and CDR2 are SGHKS and YYEKEE (reference sequence). CDR3 in amino acids: CASSLEGTGYSANTGELFF. The CDR3 DNA reads as TGTGCCAGCAGCTTGGAAGGGACAGGGTATTCCGCGAACACCGGGGAGCTGTTTTTT.

This clonotype was observed a few times. This chain links TRBV6-5 with TRBJ1-2; the D gene is possibly TRBD1 (5 bases). Trimming shortened V by 0 bases and J by 4 bases, and 6 bases separated the two germline ends. CDR1 is MNHEY and CDR2 is SVGAGI in the germline V gene. This CDR3 is 13 amino acids long. The DNA of the CDR3 is TGTGCCAGCAGTTACTCAGGGGCCTATGGCTACACCTTC. Translation gives CASSYSGAYGYTF.

The chain uses TRBV18 and TRBJ2-5; 8 positions match TRBD1. V lost 6 bases to trimming and J lost 5 bases; unmatched junction nucleotides: 11. CDR3 size: 15 residues. CDR1 is KGHSH and CDR2 is LQKENI in the germline V gene. CDR3 nucleotides: TGTGCCAGCTCTGGACAGGGTAGTTCTACGGAGACCCAGTACTTC. Its translation: CASSGQGSSTETQYF.

This clonotype was detected many times. V and J are TRBV7-3 and TRBJ2-2; possible D gene TRBD1, 5 bases. Per germline, CDR1 SGHTA and CDR2 FQGTGA. Trimming took 9 bases from V and 4 from J, leaving 15 bases between them. There are 14 residues in the CDR3. CDR3 coding DNA: TGTGCCAGTCAGCCAGGGATTACCACCGGGGAGCTGTTTTTT. Its translation: CASQPGITTGELFF.

This clonotype was detected ten times or more. The V gene is TRBV7-2, the J gene TRBJ2-7, with unresolved D. CDR1 SGHTA and CDR2 FQGNSA come from the germline V gene. The CDR3 runs to 13 residues. V lost 1 base and J 0 bases, leaving 4 bases between the germline ends. This chain's CDR3 is CASSLGNSYEQYF. The CDR3 bases are TGTGCCAGCAGCTTAGGGAACTCCTACGAGCAGTACTTC.

This clonotype was found once. V is TRBV7-2 and J is TRBJ2-7; 9 nucleotides line up with TRBD1. CDR1 and CDR2 (germline): SGHTA, FQGNSA. This CDR3 has 15 residues. The CDR3 region has the DNA TGTGACAGCAGGGCAGGGGACAGGGCCCCCAACGAGCAGTACGTC. This sequence encodes CDSRAGDRAPNEQYV.

This clonotype turned up a few times. The chain is built from TRBV11-2 and TRBJ1-4; no clear D gene. V was shortened by 3 bases and J by 4 bases, with 6 bases between the two germline ends. In germline, CDR1 is SGHAT, CDR2 FQNNGV. The CDR3 consists of 13 residues. This CDR3 reads CASSFSFNEKLFF. The CDR3 region has the DNA TGTGCCAGCAGCTTCTCTTTTAATGAAAAACTGTTTTTT. The full variable domain, rest sourced from reference TRBV11-2 and TRBJ1-4, is EAGVAQSPRYKIIEKRQSVAFWCNPISGHATLYWYQQILGQGPKLLIQFQNNGVVDDSQLPKDRFSAERLKGVDSTLKIQPAKLEDSAVYLCASSFSFNEKLFFGSGTQLSVL.

The V call is TRBV25-1, the J call TRBJ1-2; D unresolved. Trimming cost V 3 bases and J 5 bases, with 16 bases left between them. CDR1 MGHDK and CDR2 SYGVNS come from the germline V gene. This CDR3 spans 15 amino acids. The CDR3 here is CASSDSPKGWYGYTF. The CDR3 DNA is TGTGCCAGCAGTGACAGTCCTAAGGGCTGGTATGGCTACACCTTC.

The chain uses TRBV5-4 and TRBJ2-5; 10 bases match TRBD2. Germline V gene data show CDR1 as SGHNT and CDR2 as YYREEE (reference sequence). J lost 3 bases, V lost 1 base, and 3 bases had no gene match. CDR3 size: 15 residues. CDR3 nucleotide sequence: TGTGCCAGCAGCTTGCGCAGCGGGGGGGAAGAGACCCAGTACTTC. Translation gives CASSLRSGGEETQYF.

In this sample, this clonotype turned up a few times. This rearrangement joins TRBV6-5 to TRBJ1-2, with no clear D. Trimming took off 2 bases at V and 6 bases at J, with 13 bases between the two ends. The germline V gene has CDR1 MNHEY and CDR2 SVGAGI. There are 14 residues in the CDR3. CDR3 in amino acids: CASSYGLSGNGYTF. The DNA for the CDR3 is TGTGCCAGCAGTTACGGTCTCTCGGGAAATGGCTACACCTTC.

This clonotype was detected many times. The chain is built from TRBV29-1 and TRBJ2-2; no firm D call. The CDR3 is 14 residues long. Germline V CDR1 and CDR2: SQVTM, ANQGSEA. The ends were cut back, 0 bases at V and 5 bases at J, with 10 bases in the middle. CDR3 DNA sequence: TGCAGCGTTGAAGAGCAGCCTGTGACCGGGGAGCTGTTTTTT. Protein: CSVEEQPVTGELFF.

V gene TRBV20-1 combines with J gene TRBJ2-3, with 9 bases identical to TRBD2. V was pared by 3 bases and J by 4 bases, with 5 bases of the junction left unmatched. Germline CDR1 is DFQATT and CDR2 is SNEGSKA (reference sequence). This CDR3 comprises 14 residues. Written as DNA, the CDR3 is TGCAGTGCTAGTGGCGGGGGGGCGTCAGATACGCAGTATTTT. Protein: CSASGGGASDTQYF.

V usage is TRBV6-1 and J usage is TRBJ1-2; D gene ambiguous. Germline CDR1 reads MNHNS; CDR2 reads SASEGT. This CDR3 is built from 11 residues. Trimming cost V 5 bases and J 7 bases, with 8 bases left between them. The CDR3 DNA follows: TGTGCCAGCAGTCGACTCATTGGCTACACCTTC. Amino acid sequence: CASSRLIGYTF.

V and J are TRBV12-3 or TRBV12-4 and TRBJ1-1; no clear D gene. The CDR3 has 10 residues. V was cut by 6 bases and J by 7 bases, with 6 bases left in between. The CDR3 protein is CASREGEAFF. The CDR3, as DNA: TGTGCCAGCAGGGAGGGTGAAGCTTTCTTT.

This clonotype was recorded at least ten times. The chain employs TRBV5-5 and TRBJ2-7; D gene ambiguous. The V end was cut by 5 bases, the J end by 3 bases, with 12 bases between. CDR3 length: 13 amino acids. From germline, CDR1 is SGHKS and CDR2 YYEKEE (reference sequence). The CDR3 nucleotides read TGTGCCAGCAGTTATACACTTAGCTACGAGCAGTACTTC. It codes for CASSYTLSYEQYF.

The genes are TRBV11-2 and TRBJ2-5; 8 bases align to TRBD1. Germline V gene lookup returns CDR1 SGHAT and CDR2 FQNNGV. The CDR3 length is 16 residues. The ends lost 1 base at V and 2 bases at J; junction bases unmatched: 6. CDR3 amino acids: CASSLGDRGGQETQYF. DNA for the CDR3: TGTGCCAGCAGCTTAGGTGACAGGGGTGGTCAAGAGACCCAGTACTTC.

The rearrangement uses TRBV6-5 and TRBJ2-1; D not certain. Germline CDR1 and CDR2: MNHEY and SVGAGI. V lost 4 bases, J lost 7 bases, and 8 bases lay in between. This CDR3 contains 12 residues. In DNA, the CDR3 is TGTGCCAGCAGTTCGGAACAGAATGAGCAGTTCTTC. This codes for CASSSEQNEQFF.